This T cell receptor beta chain was obtained from a study of beta chain features in type 1 diabetes. Study-wide points: The naive, central memory and Treg TCRB repertoires showed an apparent similarity that was greater among patients than among healthy donors.

The whole isolated RNA underwent reverse transcription, so sequencing captured expressed TCRB transcripts. Sequencing was performed with immunoSEQ multiplex PCR; in TCRdb, only in-frame clones are kept and a portion is missing. The sample carries about 330,000 clones, around 10% recorded once. Regarding this clone: What it binds is not known.

The CDR3 is made up of 14 amino acids. V gave up 6 bases and J gave up 6 bases; unmatched junction bases: 5. In germline, CDR1 is WSHSY, CDR2 SAAADI. The specimen sequenced was naive CD4+ T cells from blood. The chain is built from TRBV10-2 and TRBJ2-7; 13 nucleotides align to TRBD2. The receptor comes from a woman aged 25 to 39 in good health. The CDR3 protein is CASRLAGGKGEQYF. Here the CDR3 DNA reads TGCGCCAGCAGACTAGCGGGGGGGAAGGGCGAGCAGTACTTC.